These T cell receptor beta chains were read from a single sample in a study of T cell responses to AZD1222 COVID-19 vaccine. Produced via immunoSEQ multiplex PCR; TCRdb's table is partial and in-frame only. The sample has 150,000 to 200,000 clones; 85% to 95% are singletons. Source: peripheral blood, taken on day 0 of AZD1222 vaccination. These receptors all stem from an adult in good health. The CDR3 runs from the conserved cysteine through the conserved F or W. A D gene is named only where the DNA matches it firmly. The size entry is marked missing in some rows and otherwise reads once, few, many or a size class.

D	V	size	J	DNA	CDR3
-	TRBV18	once	TRBJ2-5	TGTGCCAGCTCACCTACAGCCGGCCGAGGAAAAGAGACCCAGTACTTC	CASSPTAGRGKETQYF
TRBD2	TRBV18	-	TRBJ2-7	TGTGCCAGCTCACCGGTTCCGCGGGAGGTTAGCGAGCAGTACTTC	CASSPVPREVSEQYF
-	TRBV30	-	TRBJ1-5	TGTGCCTGGAGTGTAGGTGAAAATCAGCCCCAGCATTTT	CAWSVGENQPQHF
-	TRBV7-9	-	TRBJ1-4	TGTGCCAGCAGCTTTTACGACCTGAGCTGGGTGTCGGGTGAAAAACTGTTTTTT	CASSFYDLSWVSGEKLFF
-	TRBV29-1	once	TRBJ1-1	TGCAGCGGGGGGCGGGGCATGAACACTGAAGCTTTCTTT	CSGGRGMNTEAFF
TRBD2	TRBV10-3	-	TRBJ2-7	TGTGCCATCAGTGAGTTCGGGACTAGCGGGAGCTACGAGCAGTACTTC	CAISEFGTSGSYEQYF
-	TRBV5-4	-	TRBJ2-3	TGTGCCAGCAGCTATGGGCCAGGACTAGATACGCAGTATTTT	CASSYGPGLDTQYF
-	TRBV28	-	TRBJ1-1	TGTGCCAGCAGTTTGGGAAAGCCCACTGAAGCTTTCTTT	CASSLGKPTEAFF
-	TRBV6-5	once	TRBJ2-1	TGTGCCAGCGCCTCGTTAGCGGAGGCCTACAATGAGCAGTTCTTC	CASASLAEAYNEQFF
TRBD2	TRBV4-1	-	TRBJ2-1	TGCGCCAGCAGGCTTGGGGCTAGCGGGAGGGATGAGCAGTTCTTC	CASRLGASGRDEQFF
-	TRBV30	once	TRBJ2-1	TGTGCCTGGAGTGTGAGTGGACTAAGGAATGAGCAGTTCTTC	CAWSVSGLRNEQFF
-	TRBV30	-	TRBJ1-4	TGTGCCACACCCGCCCGGAACAGTGAAAAACTGTTTTTT	CATPARNSEKLFF
TRBD1	TRBV19	-	TRBJ2-7	TGTGCCAGTAGCGGGACAGGGGCGTACGAGCAGTACTTC	CASSGTGAYEQYF
TRBD1	TRBV5-6	-	TRBJ1-2	TGTGCCAGCTGCGCCGGGACAGTCAATTATGGCTACACCTTC	CASCAGTVNYGYTF
-	TRBV4-3	-	TRBJ2-3	TGCGCCAGCAGCCCGGACAGTAAACCCACAGATACGCAGTATTTT	CASSPDSKPTDTQYF
-	TRBV7-9	-	TRBJ2-7	TGTGCCAGCAGCTTAAGTCTTGATGGGCAGTACTTC	CASSLSLDGQYF
-	TRBV19	-	TRBJ2-2	TGTGCCAGTACCCCGACAGGCCTAGCCGGGGAGCTGTTTTTT	CASTPTGLAGELFF
-	TRBV6-5	once	TRBJ2-7	TGTGCCAGCAGTTACACTAGCCAAACCTACGAGCAGTACTTC	CASSYTSQTYEQYF
-	TRBV27	-	TRBJ2-1	TGTGCCAGCAGTCCATCGGGAAATGAGCAGTTCTTC	CASSPSGNEQFF
-	TRBV19	-	TRBJ2-3	TGTGCCAGTAGCCCGGGAGTCTCTGATACGCAGTATTTT	CASSPGVSDTQYF
TRBD1	TRBV4-2	-	TRBJ1-6	TGTGCCAGCAGCCAAGGCCAGGGGGTCCGACCCCTCCACTTT	CASSQGQGVRPLHF
TRBD1	TRBV5-1	-	TRBJ1-3	TGCGCCAGCAGCTCGGGGTCGACAGGGGGAAACACCATATATTTT	CASSSGSTGGNTIYF
TRBD1	TRBV10-2	-	TRBJ1-1	TGCGCCAGCAGTGGAAGGGGACAGAGGAACACTGAAGCTTTCTTT	CASSGRGQRNTEAFF
TRBD1	TRBV5-1	-	TRBJ2-4	TGCGCCAGCAGCACCAACAGGGGCGAAAACATTCAGTACTTC	CASSTNRGENIQYF
-	TRBV10-2	-	TRBJ1-3	TGCGCCAGCACCCGTAAGTCTGGAAACACCATATATTTT	CASTRKSGNTIYF
-	TRBV30	-	TRBJ2-4	TGTGCCTGGAGTACAGGGAATAGCAAAAACATTCAGTACTTC	CAWSTGNSKNIQYF
TRBD2	TRBV5-1	-	TRBJ2-7	TGCGCCAGCAGAAGGACTAGCGGGAGTCCCTACGAGCAGTACTTC	CASRRTSGSPYEQYF
TRBD2	TRBV4-1	once	TRBJ2-3	TGCGCCAGCAGCCCCAAGGGAACTAGCGGGAGCACAGATACGCAGTATTTT	CASSPKGTSGSTDTQYF
-	TRBV30	-	TRBJ2-7	TGTGCCTGGGGGTCTTCGTATGAGCAGTACTTC	CAWGSSYEQYF
-	TRBV2	-	TRBJ2-1	TGTGCCAGCAGTGAAGGAGTTTGGGCGGGGAGTTACAATGAGCAGTTCTTC	CASSEGVWAGSYNEQFF
-	TRBV30	-	TRBJ2-2	TGTGCCTGGAGTGTAGTAGTTTCGAACACCGGGGAGCTGTTTTTT	CAWSVVVSNTGELFF
-	TRBV24-1	-	TRBJ2-3	TGTGCCACCAATGGGGGCAGCACAGATACGCAGTATTTT	CATNGGSTDTQYF
-	TRBV24-1	-	TRBJ1-4	TGTGCCACCAGTGATGCGGGGGGTCCCGATGAAAAACTGTTTTTT	CATSDAGGPDEKLFF
TRBD2	TRBV5-4	-	TRBJ2-1	TGTGCCAGCAGCATGGGCGGTCGGGGGGGACGCGGTGAGCAGTTCTTC	CASSMGGRGGRGEQFF
-	TRBV25-1	-	TRBJ2-2	TGTGCCAGCAGTGATTCAGCTGCGGAGCTGTTTTTT	CASSDSAAELFF
-	TRBV11-1	-	TRBJ2-7	TGTGCCAGCAGCTTAATACATGGCGACTACGAGCAGTACTTC	CASSLIHGDYEQYF
-	TRBV6-5	-	TRBJ2-7	TGTGCCAGCAGCTACGGGACGTATTCCTACGAGCAGTACTTC	CASSYGTYSYEQYF
-	TRBV5-1	-	TRBJ1-2	TGCGCCAGCAGCTTGGGGGACCGTACTAACTATGGCTACACCTTC	CASSLGDRTNYGYTF
-	TRBV29-1	-	TRBJ2-2	TGCAGCGTGGCCCACTACCCAAGGGAGCTGTTTTTT	CSVAHYPRELFF
TRBD1	TRBV28	few	TRBJ2-7	TGTGCCAGCAGTTTAGGACAGGGTTACGAGCAGTACTTC	CASSLGQGYEQYF
-	TRBV18	-	TRBJ1-2	TGTGCCAGCTCACCGGCGAACCTCTATGGCTACACCTTC	CASSPANLYGYTF
-	TRBV9	-	TRBJ2-7	TGTGCCAGCAGCGTAGAGGGCGGCCTGCCTTACTTC	CASSVEGGLPYF
TRBD2	TRBV2	-	TRBJ2-7	TGTGCCAGCAGTGGTTTAAAGCGGGGGACATACGAGCAGTACTTC	CASSGLKRGTYEQYF
TRBD1	TRBV9	-	TRBJ2-2	TGTGCCAGCAGCGTAGTGTCAGGGGGCACCGGGGAGCTGTTTTTT	CASSVVSGGTGELFF
-	TRBV7-9	-	TRBJ1-1	TGTGCCAGCAGCAACGGACTTACTCGGGGGAACACTGAAGCTTTCTTT	CASSNGLTRGNTEAFF
-	TRBV28	-	TRBJ1-1	TGTGCCAGCACCGTCCTGATGAACACTGAAGCTTTCTTT	CASTVLMNTEAFF
TRBD2	TRBV6-7	-	TRBJ2-1	TGTGCCAGCAGTTCTACCTTAGCGGGAGGGACCCACCGGGTTGAGCAGTTCTTC	CASSSTLAGGTHRVEQFF
TRBD2	TRBV6-5	-	TRBJ2-7	TGTGCCAGCAGAACTAGCGGGATGACCTACGAGCAGTACTTC	CASRTSGMTYEQYF
-	TRBV5-4	-	TRBJ1-2	TGTGCCAGCAGCCAACCTAACTATGGCTACACCTTC	CASSQPNYGYTF
-	TRBV28	-	TRBJ2-7	TGTGCCAGCAGGATCCCGTCCGGACTGAGACAGTACTTC	CASRIPSGLRQYF
TRBD2	TRBV19	-	TRBJ2-1	TGTGCCAGTAGAGTAGCGGGAGGGCCTAGGGAGCAGTTCTTC	CASRVAGGPREQFF
-	TRBV19	-	TRBJ2-5	TGTGCCAGTAGTCCCTCCGGGACACCAAGGGAGACCCAGTACTTC	CASSPSGTPRETQYF
-	TRBV5-4	-	TRBJ2-1	TGTGCCAGCAGCTTGAACGTAAATGAGCAGTTCTTC	CASSLNVNEQFF
TRBD1	TRBV24-1	-	TRBJ1-1	TGTGCCACCAGTGAGGCCGGGACAGGAGGTGAAGCTTTCTTT	CATSEAGTGGEAFF